These T cell receptor beta chains were read from a single sample in a study of blood T cells in healthy people across ages. TCRdb fed the 5' RACE reads into MiXCR, producing one record per CDR3 protein. The table has 1.5 million to 2 million distinct CDR3 sequences, roughly a third seen once; the top ten hold about 11%. The specimen sequenced was blood. The receptor source for this set is a woman aged 30 to 39 in good health. CDR3s include the opening cysteine and the closing phenylalanine or tryptophan. D genes are given only for firm matches. Expanded clones are given a class, and other clones once, few, many or no size at all.

D,size,V,J,CDR3,DNA
TRBD1,NA,TRBV15,TRBJ2-7,CATSGAGGVTYEQYF,TGTGCCACCAGTGGGGCAGGGGGTGTGACCTACGAGCAGTACTTC
NA,many,TRBV27,TRBJ2-1,CASSSPGPYNEQFF,TGTGCCAGCAGTTCCCCAGGGCCCTACAATGAGCAGTTCTTC
NA,few,TRBV6-1,TRBJ2-3,CASSRRDSDTQYF,TGTGCCAGCAGTAGGAGGGACTCAGATACGCAGTATTTT
NA,NA,TRBV4-1,TRBJ2-3,CASSQERGTRATDTQYF,TGCGCCAGCAGCCAAGAAAGGGGCACTAGGGCTACAGATACGCAGTATTTT
TRBD2,NA,TRBV27,TRBJ2-1,CASSTGGPYNDQFF,TGTGCCAGCAGTACGGGGGGACCCTACAATGACCAGTTCTTC
NA,NA,TRBV6-8,TRBJ2-5,CASSWGGYETQYF,TGTGCCAGCAGTTGGGGGGGCTATGAGACCCAGTACTTC
TRBD1,NA,TRBV11-2,TRBJ1-2,CASFQGQGDYGYTF,TGTGCCAGCTTCCAGGGACAGGGGGACTATGGCTACACCTTC
NA,once,TRBV6-1,TRBJ1-1,CATGVGASTEAFF,TGTGCCACCGGAGTGGGGGCGAGCACTGAAGCTTTCTTT
NA,NA,TRBV4-1,TRBJ1-4,CASSQDSATNEKLFF,TGCGCCAGCAGCCAGGACAGTGCAACTAATGAAAAACTGTTTTTT
NA,few,TRBV4-2,TRBJ2-5,CASSQEVFWKTQYF,TGTGCCAGCAGCCAAGAAGTCTTTTGGAAGACCCAGTACTTC
NA,NA,TRBV9,TRBJ2-7,CASSARRGIGDEQYF,TGTGCCAGCAGCGCTAGGAGGGGGATTGGGGACGAGCAGTACTTC
NA,few,TRBV30,TRBJ1-2,CAWSVQGDGYTF,TGTGCCTGGAGTGTACAAGGGGATGGCTACACCTTC
NA,NA,TRBV20-1,TRBJ2-3,CSAARGFGTDTQYF,TGCAGTGCTGCCAGGGGCTTTGGCACAGATACGCAGTATTTT
NA,NA,TRBV6-6,TRBJ1-1,CASSRQVLTEAFF,TGTGCCAGCAGCCGACAGGTTCTCACTGAAGCTTTCTTT
NA,NA,TRBV27,TRBJ2-7,CASSTRGQKYEQYF,TGTGCCAGCAGCACCCGCGGACAGAAATACGAGCAGTACTTC
TRBD2,many,TRBV5-1,TRBJ2-7,CASSLDLAGGSYEQYF,TGCGCCAGCAGCTTGGATCTAGCGGGAGGATCCTACGAGCAGTACTTC
NA,few,TRBV10-3,TRBJ2-7,CAISGGGGTYEQYF,TGTGCCATCAGTGGGGGTGGAGGGACCTACGAGCAGTACTTC
TRBD2,NA,TRBV5-1,TRBJ2-3,CASSSSGDTDTQYF,TGCGCCAGCAGCTCTAGCGGGGACACAGATACGCAGTATTTT
TRBD2,NA,TRBV5-1,TRBJ2-5,CASSTGLARGETQYF,TGCGCCAGCAGCACCGGACTAGCGAGGGGGGAGACCCAGTACTTC
TRBD1,few,TRBV2,TRBJ2-1,CASSWDRGDNEQFF,TGTGCCAGCAGCTGGGACAGGGGAGACAATGAGCAGTTCTTC
TRBD2,few,TRBV20-1,TRBJ2-3,CSARDLRYLAGTSTDTQYF,TGCAGTGCTAGAGATCTTCGTTATTTAGCGGGGACTAGCACAGATACGCAGTATTTT
TRBD1,once,TRBV6-1,TRBJ1-1,CASSLTQGGNTEAFF,TGTGCCAGCAGTCTAACCCAGGGGGGGAACACTGAAGCTTTCTTT
NA,NA,TRBV20-1,TRBJ2-7,CSALGRYNEQYF,TGCAGTGCTTTGGGTCGTTACAACGAGCAGTACTTC